A single sample gave rise to the 20 T cell receptor beta chains below, sequenced in a study of identical twins. Each CDR3 protein gets one entry after TCRdb re-called the 5' RACE reads with MiXCR. The table lists about 490,000 distinct CDR3 sequences, roughly 15% of them singletons. The same data also went into a second study, on yellow fever vaccine responses in identical twins.

The sequencing input was CD4+ T cells sorted from blood. Receptor source: a young woman in good health.

The chain carries TRBV28 and TRBJ2-1; 10 bases agree with TRBD2. Germline CDR1 and CDR2: MDHEN and SYDVKM. The CDR3 spans 15 residues. V lost 3 bases and J lost 8; bases outside the gene matches: 7. The CDR3 protein is CASSLGSSGSHEQFF. CDR3 in DNA: TGTGCCAGCAGTTTGGGGTCTAGCGGGAGTCATGAGCAGTTCTTC.

This clonotype came up a few times. J is TRBJ2-1 and V is TRBV28, with TRBD2 identical over 10 bases. V lost 6 bases to trimming and J lost 7 bases; unmatched junction nucleotides: 9. Germline values: CDR1 MDHEN, CDR2 SYDVKM. The CDR3 is 15 residues long. The CDR3 spells CASRPLAGEINEQFF. The CDR3 nucleotides are TGTGCCAGCAGACCCCTAGCGGGAGAAATAAATGAGCAGTTCTTC.

The gene calls are TRBV20-1 and TRBJ2-1, with 10 bases aligning to TRBD2. Per the germline V gene, CDR1 is DFQATT and CDR2 is SNEGSKA (reference sequence). After removal of 6 bases from V and 0 bases from J, the junction contained 20 bases not matched to a gene. The CDR3 spans 20 residues. The CDR3 protein is CSALGHSSGGRRGSYNEQFF. CDR3 DNA sequence: TGCAGTGCCCTAGGACACTCTAGCGGGGGCCGGCGGGGCTCCTACAATGAGCAGTTCTTC.

This clonotype was seen a few times. The chain links TRBV10-3 to TRBJ2-5; TRBD2 matches 9 bases. The germline V gene encodes CDR1 ENHRY and CDR2 SYGVKD. The CDR3 has 16 amino acids. V was pared by 3 bases and J by 4 bases, with 9 bases of the junction left unmatched. The CDR3 DNA is TGTGCCATCAGTGAACCAAGCGGGGGGTTTGGAGAGACCCAGTACTTC. It codes for CAISEPSGGFGETQYF.

The genes are TRBV28 and TRBJ1-2; D not certain. CDR1 is MDHEN, CDR2 SYDVKM, per germline. V lost 4 bases and J lost 5, with 14 bases in between. CDR3 size: 14 residues. The CDR3 nucleotides read TGTGCCAGCAGTTCTGGGAGATTCTTTTATGGCTACACCTTC. It translates to CASSSGRFFYGYTF.

This clonotype was counted between two and nine times. The chain uses TRBV29-1 and TRBJ2-5; weak D call: TRBD2 (6 bases). The CDR3 contains 12 residues. V was trimmed by 2 bases and J by 4 bases, leaving 8 bases between them. Looked up from germline, CDR1 is SQVTM and CDR2 is ANQGSEA. The CDR3 bases are TGCAGCGTTGAATTCGGGGGAGAGACCCAGTACTTC. Amino acids: CSVEFGGETQYF.

This chain uses TRBV5-1 with TRBJ1-2, with D tentatively TRBD1 (5 bases). Germline V gives CDR1 SGHRS, CDR2 YFSETQ. The CDR3 has 15 residues. The V gene lost 2 bases and the J gene lost 4 bases, with 15 bases spanning the gap. The CDR3 DNA follows: TGCGCCAGCAGCTTCGGGACCGGACGAATCTATGGCTACACCTTC. Translation gives CASSFGTGRIYGYTF.

J is TRBJ2-2 and V is TRBV15; 7 bases are shared with TRBD2. This CDR3 region has 15 residues. Losses at the gene ends were 1 base for V and 4 bases for J; bases not matched to a gene: 3. Germline loops: CDR1 LNHNV, CDR2 YYDKDF (reference sequence). CDR3 coding DNA: TGTGCCACCAGCAGAGTCAGCGGGATCACCGGGGAGCTGTTTTTT. This codes for CATSRVSGITGELFF.

This clonotype turned up a few times. This chain joins TRBV20-1 and TRBJ2-3; TRBD1 aligns across 7 bases. The CDR3 runs 14 residues. J gave up 4 bases and V 6 bases, and 10 bases lay outside the gene matches. Germline V gene data show CDR1 as DFQATT and CDR2 as SNEGSKA (reference sequence). CDR3 residues: CSARKDRMADTQYF. The DNA of the CDR3 is TGCAGTGCCAGGAAGGACAGGATGGCAGATACGCAGTATTTT.

This clonotype was observed a handful of times. The chain uses TRBV12-3 or TRBV12-4 and TRBJ2-6, with D perhaps assigned TRBD1 or TRBD2 (5 bases each). The CDR3 extends over 17 amino acids. V lost 5 bases and J 0 bases, leaving 14 bases between the germline ends. The CDR3, as DNA: TGTGCCAGCAGTCCTCACCTGGGGGACTCTGGGGCCAACGTCCTGACTTTC. Residues: CASSPHLGDSGANVLTF.

The chain employs TRBV20-1 and TRBJ2-7, with 9 bases matching TRBD1. The CDR3 runs to 12 residues. Trimming at V came to 6 bases and at J to 2 bases, leaving 2 bases not matched to a gene. Germline V gene lookup returns CDR1 DFQATT and CDR2 SNEGSKA (reference sequence). The CDR3 sequence is CSAGQGTYEQYV. In DNA, the CDR3 is TGCAGTGCCGGACAGGGGACCTACGAGCAGTACGTC.

The table lists this clonotype with many counts. The V call is TRBV5-5, the J call TRBJ1-5, with D possibly matching TRBD1 (5 bases). The CDR3 sequence is 15 residues long. V was trimmed by 5 bases and J by 2 bases, leaving 14 bases between them. The germline V gene has CDR1 SGHKS and CDR2 YYEKEE (reference sequence). The CDR3 is CASSAGPPGNQPQHF. In DNA form, the CDR3 reads TGTGCCAGCAGTGCAGGGCCGCCTGGCAATCAGCCCCAGCATTTT.

This clonotype was recorded many times. This chain connects TRBV5-1 to TRBJ2-2, with 9 bases matching TRBD2. The CDR3 length is 16 residues. After removal of 3 bases from V and 2 bases from J, the junction contained 5 bases not matched to a gene. Germline assignment: CDR1 SGHRS and CDR2 YFSETQ. This chain's CDR3 is CASSSIAGANTGELFF. CDR3 nucleotide sequence: TGCGCCAGCAGCTCCATAGCGGGGGCAAACACCGGGGAGCTGTTTTTT.

J is TRBJ1-5 and V is TRBV28; D not certain. The CDR3 contains 19 residues. V lost 6 bases and J 0 bases, leaving 24 bases between the germline ends. The germline gives CDR1 MDHEN, CDR2 SYDVKM. CDR3 sequence: CASRPLEGGRTDSNQPQHF. As DNA, the CDR3 is TGTGCCAGCAGGCCACTCGAGGGCGGACGGACCGATAGCAATCAGCCCCAGCATTTT. The variable domain in full, completed from reference TRBV28 and TRBJ1-5, reads DVKVTQSSRYLVKRTGEKVFLECVQDMDHENMFWYRQDPGLGLRLIYFSYDVKMKEKGDIPEGYSVSREKKERFSLILESASTNQTSMYLCASRPLEGGRTDSNQPQHFGDGTRLSIL.

This clonotype was counted only a few times. The chain uses TRBV12-3 or TRBV12-4 and TRBJ2-2; TRBD2 might be the D (6 bases). Trimming cost V 1 base and J 5 bases, with 8 bases left between them. The CDR3 sequence is 14 residues long. The CDR3 DNA reads as TGTGCCAGCAGTTTAGGGGGGGTGACCGGGGAGCTGTTTTTT. Its translation: CASSLGGVTGELFF.

In this sample, this clonotype turned up a few times. The rearrangement links TRBV6-1 to TRBJ2-2; no firm D call. This CDR3 spans 14 amino acids. Per the germline V gene, CDR1 is MNHNS and CDR2 is SASEGT. V lost 8 bases, J lost 4 bases, and 14 bases lay in between. CDR3 residues: CASVPVRGTGELFF. Written as DNA, the CDR3 is TGTGCCAGCGTACCGGTGCGTGGCACCGGGGAGCTGTTTTTT.

The chain is built from TRBV3-1 and TRBJ2-1, with 8 bases aligning to TRBD2. V lost 4 bases, J lost 5 bases, and 7 bases stayed unmatched. The CDR3 length is 15 residues. Germline CDR1 and CDR2: LGHDT and YNNKEL (reference sequence). The CDR3 DNA is TGTGCCAGCAGCCTTCCGAGCGGGAGCCACAATGAGCAGTTCTTC. Protein product: CASSLPSGSHNEQFF.

This clonotype was seen more than once but under ten times. This chain joins TRBV6-1 and TRBJ1-5; weak D call: TRBD1 (5 bases). From germline, CDR1 is MNHNS and CDR2 SASEGT. The CDR3 has 16 amino acids. Trimming removed 5 bases from V and 6 bases from J, with 20 bases in between. Written as DNA, the CDR3 is TGTGCCAGCAGTACCCCCGATGGGACCCCAAGTCAGCCCCAGCATTTT. Amino acid sequence: CASSTPDGTPSQPQHF.

This clonotype has a count of ten or more. This rearrangement joins TRBV28 to TRBJ2-3; D gene unclear. Trimming stripped 4 bases from V and 7 bases from J, with 21 bases between. Germline-derived CDR1 and CDR2 are MDHEN and SYDVKM. The CDR3 has 16 residues. CDR3 amino acids: CASSSPPPQTKYTQYF. The CDR3 nucleotides are TGTGCCAGCAGTTCACCTCCACCCCAGACGAAGTATACGCAGTATTTT. The whole variable domain, remainder taken from reference TRBV28 and TRBJ2-3, is DVKVTQSSRYLVKRTGEKVFLECVQDMDHENMFWYRQDPGLGLRLIYFSYDVKMKEKGDIPEGYSVSREKKERFSLILESASTNQTSMYLCASSSPPPQTKYTQYFGPGTRLTVL.

This clonotype was detected a few times. The chain uses TRBV27 and TRBJ1-5, with no clear D. Germline CDR1 MNHEY, CDR2 SMNVEV (reference sequence). V gave up 2 bases and J gave up 0 bases, with 8 bases separating them. CDR3 length: 15 amino acids. The CDR3 loop reads CASSLRRDSNQPQHF. The CDR3 DNA sequence: TGTGCCAGCAGTTTACGGCGGGATAGCAATCAGCCCCAGCATTTT.